These T cell receptor beta chains were read from a single sample in a study of cytomegalovirus exposure and HLA in healthy donors. Profiling relied on immunoSEQ multiplex PCR, and the TCRdb table lists in-frame clones only, not all of them. The sample has 120,000 or so clones, more than 15% seen once. Sample: PBMCs. These receptors were taken from a female donor in good health and CMV-seropositive. The CDR3 runs from the conserved cysteine through the conserved F or W. Fields, in order: J gene, clone size, D gene, V gene, CDR3 DNA, CDR3 protein. D genes are given only for firm matches. Size values are once, few and many counts, or a class for expanded clones, and some rows have none.

j_call: TRBJ2-5; clone_size: few; d_call: NA; v_call: TRBV5-1; cdr3_nt: TGCGCCAGCAGCTTGAACAGGGTGAGAGAGACCCAGTACTTC; cdr3_aa: CASSLNRVRETQYF
j_call: TRBJ2-1; clone_size: few; d_call: NA; v_call: TRBV10-3; cdr3_nt: TGTGCCATCAGTGATGCGGGGGCGTACAATGAGCAGTTCTTC; cdr3_aa: CAISDAGAYNEQFF
j_call: TRBJ1-5; clone_size: few; d_call: NA; v_call: TRBV10-3; cdr3_nt: TGTGCCATCAGTGAGGAGAGGAGGGGTTATAGCAATCAGCCCCAGCATTTT; cdr3_aa: CAISEERRGYSNQPQHF
j_call: TRBJ2-7; clone_size: few; d_call: NA; v_call: TRBV7-3; cdr3_nt: TGTGCCAGCAGCTTAATCGGGGGCTCCTACGAGCAGTACTTC; cdr3_aa: CASSLIGGSYEQYF
j_call: TRBJ1-4; clone_size: few; d_call: TRBD1; v_call: TRBV30; cdr3_nt: TGTGCCTGGAGTGTAGGGACAGGGCTTGAAAAACTGTTTTTT; cdr3_aa: CAWSVGTGLEKLFF
j_call: TRBJ2-3; clone_size: NA; d_call: TRBD1; v_call: TRBV2; cdr3_nt: TGTGCCAGCAGGGACAGGGGTGATACGCAGTATTTT; cdr3_aa: CASRDRGDTQYF
j_call: TRBJ2-7; clone_size: few; d_call: NA; v_call: TRBV27; cdr3_nt: TGTGCCAGCAGTTTAGTAGGCGGCTACGAGCAGTACTTC; cdr3_aa: CASSLVGGYEQYF
j_call: TRBJ2-5; clone_size: NA; d_call: TRBD1; v_call: TRBV14; cdr3_nt: TGTGCCAGCAGCCAAGTCGGGACAGCGGCCCAAGAGACCCAGTACTTC; cdr3_aa: CASSQVGTAAQETQYF
j_call: TRBJ2-7; clone_size: NA; d_call: NA; v_call: TRBV4-1; cdr3_nt: TGCGCCAGCAGCCCCGACCGGGACATCTACGAGCAGTACTTC; cdr3_aa: CASSPDRDIYEQYF
j_call: TRBJ2-2; clone_size: few; d_call: TRBD2; v_call: TRBV9; cdr3_nt: TGTGCCAGCCGGGGGGATCCCTACACCGGGGAGCTGTTTTTT; cdr3_aa: CASRGDPYTGELFF
j_call: TRBJ1-6; clone_size: NA; d_call: TRBD1; v_call: TRBV6-6; cdr3_nt: TGTGCCAGCAGTCCGGCGGGACAGAGGGATTCACCCCTCCACTTT; cdr3_aa: CASSPAGQRDSPLHF
j_call: TRBJ2-7; clone_size: few; d_call: NA; v_call: TRBV6-5; cdr3_nt: TGTGCCAGCAGTTACTCGGCAGGGTACAGCTCCTACGAGCAGTACTTC; cdr3_aa: CASSYSAGYSSYEQYF
j_call: TRBJ1-1; clone_size: NA; d_call: NA; v_call: TRBV29-1; cdr3_nt: TGCAGCGGACTGGGGGGTCGGGACACTGAAGCTTTCTTT; cdr3_aa: CSGLGGRDTEAFF
j_call: TRBJ2-7; clone_size: few; d_call: NA; v_call: TRBV11-3; cdr3_nt: TGTGCCAGCAGCTTAGTTTTTTCCCCTGCGATCCACTCCGAGCAGTACTTC; cdr3_aa: CASSLVFSPAIHSEQYF
j_call: TRBJ2-6; clone_size: NA; d_call: NA; v_call: TRBV5-1; cdr3_nt: TGCGCCAGCAGCTTGGAGGGGCCGGGGGCCAACGTCCTGACTTTC; cdr3_aa: CASSLEGPGANVLTF
j_call: TRBJ2-7; clone_size: NA; d_call: TRBD2; v_call: TRBV11-2; cdr3_nt: TGTGCCAGCAGCTTCCAGCGGGAGTACAACGAGCAGTACTTC; cdr3_aa: CASSFQREYNEQYF
j_call: TRBJ2-2; clone_size: NA; d_call: NA; v_call: TRBV2; cdr3_nt: TGTGCCAGCAGGGCCCAGAACACCGGGGAGCTGTTTTTT; cdr3_aa: CASRAQNTGELFF
j_call: TRBJ1-2; clone_size: NA; d_call: TRBD1; v_call: TRBV11-2; cdr3_nt: TGTGCCAGCAGCGGACGGCAGGGGGCGGACTATGGCTACACCTTC; cdr3_aa: CASSGRQGADYGYTF
j_call: TRBJ2-3; clone_size: NA; d_call: TRBD2; v_call: TRBV29-1; cdr3_nt: TGCAGCGTTCGAGGGACTAGCGGGTGGGTCACAGATACGCAGTATTTT; cdr3_aa: CSVRGTSGWVTDTQYF
j_call: TRBJ1-4; clone_size: few; d_call: NA; v_call: TRBV6-1; cdr3_nt: TGTGCCAGCGGTCTCAGGGGTGGTGAAAAACTGTTTTTT; cdr3_aa: CASGLRGGEKLFF
j_call: TRBJ1-2; clone_size: NA; d_call: NA; v_call: TRBV19; cdr3_nt: TGTGCCGTAAGGCAAACAGGGACCAACTATGGCTACACCTTC; cdr3_aa: CAVRQTGTNYGYTF
j_call: TRBJ2-3; clone_size: few; d_call: TRBD1; v_call: TRBV5-6; cdr3_nt: TGTGCCAGCAGCTTACCTACCTCTACAGGGGGCCTCGGCACAGATACGCAGTATTTT; cdr3_aa: CASSLPTSTGGLGTDTQYF
j_call: TRBJ2-7; clone_size: few; d_call: TRBD1; v_call: TRBV5-5; cdr3_nt: TGTGCCAGCAGCGGCGTCCGGACAGGGCCCTACGAGCAGTACTTC; cdr3_aa: CASSGVRTGPYEQYF
j_call: TRBJ1-1; clone_size: few; d_call: NA; v_call: TRBV7-6; cdr3_nt: TGTGCCAGCAGCCCTAAGGCAGGCATTATGAACACTGAAGCTTTCTTT; cdr3_aa: CASSPKAGIMNTEAFF
j_call: TRBJ2-7; clone_size: few; d_call: TRBD2; v_call: TRBV6-5; cdr3_nt: TGTGCCAGCAGGAAAGGGACTAGCGGGACCTACGAGCAGTACTTC; cdr3_aa: CASRKGTSGTYEQYF
j_call: TRBJ2-1; clone_size: few; d_call: NA; v_call: TRBV7-9; cdr3_nt: TGTGCCACCCTCGGGGTGAGCTCCTACAATGAGCAGTTCTTC; cdr3_aa: CATLGVSSYNEQFF
j_call: TRBJ2-7; clone_size: few; d_call: TRBD2; v_call: TRBV4-2; cdr3_nt: TGTGCCAGCAGGTTTGGGACTAGCGGTAATTCCTACGAGCAGTACTTC; cdr3_aa: CASRFGTSGNSYEQYF
j_call: TRBJ2-7; clone_size: NA; d_call: NA; v_call: TRBV25-1; cdr3_nt: TGTGCCAGCACCCCTGGGGGCAGGGGAAGCTCCTACGAGCAGTACTTC; cdr3_aa: CASTPGGRGSSYEQYF
j_call: TRBJ2-2; clone_size: NA; d_call: NA; v_call: TRBV29-1; cdr3_nt: TGCAGCGTCTTGACAGCCAGCATCGCCGGGGAGCTGTTTTTT; cdr3_aa: CSVLTASIAGELFF
j_call: TRBJ1-1; clone_size: few; d_call: TRBD1; v_call: TRBV19; cdr3_nt: TGTGCCAGTAGTATCCGACAGGGTAACACTGAAGCTTTCTTT; cdr3_aa: CASSIRQGNTEAFF
j_call: TRBJ1-1; clone_size: NA; d_call: NA; v_call: TRBV7-3; cdr3_nt: TGTGCCAGCAGCTTAACGACAGGTCTGGGGGTGAACACTGAAGCTTTCTTT; cdr3_aa: CASSLTTGLGVNTEAFF
j_call: TRBJ1-2; clone_size: few; d_call: TRBD1; v_call: TRBV19; cdr3_nt: TGTGCCAGTAGCCTCGGACAGGGGGCGCAGGGCTACACCTTC; cdr3_aa: CASSLGQGAQGYTF
j_call: TRBJ2-1; clone_size: NA; d_call: NA; v_call: TRBV7-9; cdr3_nt: TGTGCCAGCGGCGGGGAGACCGCCTACAATGAGCAGTTCTTC; cdr3_aa: CASGGETAYNEQFF
j_call: TRBJ1-2; clone_size: few; d_call: NA; v_call: TRBV5-1; cdr3_nt: TGCGCCAGCAGAACGGACAGTGATGGCTACACCTTC; cdr3_aa: CASRTDSDGYTF
j_call: TRBJ1-2; clone_size: NA; d_call: TRBD1; v_call: TRBV28; cdr3_nt: TGTGCCAGCCATCCGGGACAGGGCTATGGCTACACCTTC; cdr3_aa: CASHPGQGYGYTF
j_call: TRBJ2-1; clone_size: NA; d_call: NA; v_call: TRBV7-6; cdr3_nt: TGTGCCAGCAGCTTACCGAGTCCGCAGTTCTTC; cdr3_aa: CASSLPSPQFF
j_call: TRBJ2-5; clone_size: NA; d_call: NA; v_call: TRBV7-3; cdr3_nt: TGTGCCAGCAGCTTAGGAGGAGATGCGGAGACCCAGTACTTC; cdr3_aa: CASSLGGDAETQYF
j_call: TRBJ1-1; clone_size: few; d_call: NA; v_call: TRBV30; cdr3_nt: TGTGCCTGGAGTGTCGACATCCTTTCGAACACTGAAGCTTTCTTT; cdr3_aa: CAWSVDILSNTEAFF
j_call: TRBJ2-1; clone_size: NA; d_call: NA; v_call: TRBV5-3; cdr3_nt: TGTGCCAGAAGCCTGACTGAGAGCGCCACGGCCTACAATGAGCAGTTCTTC; cdr3_aa: CARSLTESATAYNEQFF
j_call: TRBJ1-1; clone_size: NA; d_call: NA; v_call: TRBV5-1; cdr3_nt: TGCGCCAGCAGCAAACAGGGCATGAACACTGAAGCTTTCTTT; cdr3_aa: CASSKQGMNTEAFF
j_call: TRBJ2-3; clone_size: NA; d_call: TRBD2; v_call: TRBV7-9; cdr3_nt: TGTGCCAGCAGCCGCGGGACTACCTTGAACCTAGATACGCAGTATTTT; cdr3_aa: CASSRGTTLNLDTQYF
j_call: TRBJ2-1; clone_size: few; d_call: TRBD1; v_call: TRBV5-4; cdr3_nt: TGTGCCAGCAGCTGGGCACAGGGGGCGCCCAACAATGAGCAGTTCTTC; cdr3_aa: CASSWAQGAPNNEQFF
j_call: TRBJ2-7; clone_size: few; d_call: NA; v_call: TRBV11-2; cdr3_nt: TGTGCCAGCAGCTTACTTTTCAGTTACGAGCAGTACTTC; cdr3_aa: CASSLLFSYEQYF
j_call: TRBJ1-1; clone_size: few; d_call: TRBD1; v_call: TRBV12-5; cdr3_nt: TGTGCTAGTGGTTCGGGACAGCCGGGCACTGAAGCTTTCTTT; cdr3_aa: CASGSGQPGTEAFF
j_call: TRBJ2-1; clone_size: many; d_call: TRBD2; v_call: TRBV6-1; cdr3_nt: TGTGCCAGCAGTGAAGACCCTTTGGCTAGCGGGATATACAATGAGCAGTTCTTC; cdr3_aa: CASSEDPLASGIYNEQFF
j_call: TRBJ1-2; clone_size: NA; d_call: NA; v_call: TRBV28; cdr3_nt: TGTGCCAGCAGTTTACAGGCAGTACCTAACTATGGCTACACCTTC; cdr3_aa: CASSLQAVPNYGYTF
j_call: TRBJ1-1; clone_size: NA; d_call: NA; v_call: TRBV28; cdr3_nt: TGTGCCAGCAGTTTATCCCCCGCACAATTTGAAGCTTTCTTT; cdr3_aa: CASSLSPAQFEAFF
j_call: TRBJ2-5; clone_size: NA; d_call: TRBD2; v_call: TRBV29-1; cdr3_nt: TGCAGCGTTGAAGATCCTTATGCGGGAGATGGAGAGACCCAGTACTTC; cdr3_aa: CSVEDPYAGDGETQYF
j_call: TRBJ2-7; clone_size: few; d_call: TRBD1; v_call: TRBV5-1; cdr3_nt: TGCGCCAGCAGCTTGGGGACAGGGAAAGGCTACGAGCAGTACTTC; cdr3_aa: CASSLGTGKGYEQYF
j_call: TRBJ2-7; clone_size: NA; d_call: TRBD2; v_call: TRBV6-1; cdr3_nt: TGTGCCAGCAGGGCACTAGCGACCTCCTACGAGCAGTACTTC; cdr3_aa: CASRALATSYEQYF
j_call: TRBJ2-5; clone_size: NA; d_call: TRBD2; v_call: TRBV6-1; cdr3_nt: TGTGCCAGCAGTGAAGCCTCGGGGGGGGCGCGGGTGACCCAGTACTTC; cdr3_aa: CASSEASGGARVTQYF
j_call: TRBJ1-1; clone_size: NA; d_call: NA; v_call: TRBV30; cdr3_nt: TGTGCCTGGAGTGTCGCTGACAGCTACACTGAAGCTTTCTTT; cdr3_aa: CAWSVADSYTEAFF
j_call: TRBJ2-5; clone_size: NA; d_call: NA; v_call: TRBV6-1; cdr3_nt: TGTGCCACCAGGGCCCTAGAGACCCAGTACTTC; cdr3_aa: CATRALETQYF
j_call: TRBJ1-1; clone_size: few; d_call: TRBD1; v_call: TRBV5-1; cdr3_nt: TGCGCCAGCAGCAAGGACAGGGTTCTCGCTTTCTTT; cdr3_aa: CASSKDRVLAFF
j_call: TRBJ2-7; clone_size: NA; d_call: TRBD1; v_call: TRBV9; cdr3_nt: TGTGCCAGCAGCCCTATGGGACAGAACTACGAGCAGTACTTC; cdr3_aa: CASSPMGQNYEQYF
j_call: TRBJ2-7; clone_size: NA; d_call: NA; v_call: TRBV28; cdr3_nt: TGTGCCAGCAGCTCCCCCCCTGGCGGAAACTACGAGCAGTACTTC; cdr3_aa: CASSSPPGGNYEQYF
j_call: TRBJ2-2; clone_size: NA; d_call: TRBD2; v_call: TRBV25-1; cdr3_nt: TGTGCCAGCAGTGGTGGGGGGGGCGGGGAGCTGTTTTTT; cdr3_aa: CASSGGGGGELFF
j_call: TRBJ1-1; clone_size: few; d_call: NA; v_call: TRBV7-9; cdr3_nt: TGTGCCAGCAGCTTAGTTAAATCGGGGAACACTGAAGCTTTCTTT; cdr3_aa: CASSLVKSGNTEAFF
j_call: TRBJ2-7; clone_size: NA; d_call: TRBD2; v_call: TRBV4-3; cdr3_nt: TGCGCCAGCAGCCAAGATTCCCTCGGGGGGGGCGAGCAGTACTTC; cdr3_aa: CASSQDSLGGGEQYF
j_call: TRBJ1-5; clone_size: NA; d_call: NA; v_call: TRBV28; cdr3_nt: TGTGCCAGCAGTTTTTTTTTCGGGTCATCTCAGCCCCAGCATTTT; cdr3_aa: CASSFFFGSSQPQHF